Presented here are 6 T cell receptor beta chains from one specimen sequenced in a study of control samples from healthy donors and cancer patients. This table comes from immunoSEQ multiplex PCR, and its TCRdb copy is limited to in-frame clones, with some not included. This table has around 130,000 clones, around nine tenths appearing once. Source material: blood. Source of these receptors: a man over 45 in good health.

The V call is TRBV5-1, the J call TRBJ1-1, with 7 bases lining up with TRBD1. V lost 3 bases, J lost 4 bases, and 6 bases stayed unmatched. This CDR3 region has 14 residues. Germline V gives CDR1 SGHRS, CDR2 YFSETQ. The CDR3 sequence: CASSSTGRITEAFF. The CDR3 DNA sequence: TGCGCCAGCAGCTCGACAGGGAGGATCACTGAAGCTTTCTTT.

This clone occurred once. The chain joins TRBV7-8 to TRBJ2-6; D is perhaps TRBD2 (5 bases). Trimming took 1 base from V and 2 from J, leaving 12 bases between them. The length of the CDR3 is 17 residues. Germline CDR1 reads SGHVS; CDR2 reads FQNEAQ. CDR3 DNA sequence: TGTGCCAGCAGCTTAGTAGCGATTAAGACTGGGGCCAACGTCCTGACTTTC. The encoded protein is CASSLVAIKTGANVLTF.

The rearrangement uses TRBV10-3 and TRBJ2-3; 8 nucleotides line up with TRBD2. Germline loops: CDR1 ENHRY, CDR2 SYGVKD. Trimming took 8 bases from V and 1 from J; bases not matched to a gene: 8. The CDR3 is 15 residues long. The CDR3 here is CAIDGGAGGTDTQYF. DNA for the CDR3: TGTGCCATCGACGGGGGAGCGGGGGGCACAGATACGCAGTATTTT.

Notes on this clone: At one of its ends the junction is not consistent with the germline gene, which may arise from a read error. Other DNA sequences from this sample encode an identical CDR3 as well. The chain links TRBV10-3 to TRBJ2-6; 8 bases agree with TRBD1. This CDR3 region has 18 residues. Germline lookup yields CDR1 ENHRY and CDR2 SYGVKD. The CDR3 coding sequence is TGTGCCACCGACCCTCTAGGACAGGGCGACTCTGGAGCCAACGTCCTGACTTTC. Translated: CATDPLGQGDSGANVLTF.

The chain couples TRBV19 to TRBJ2-6; D unclear. V shed 3 bases and J shed 0 bases, with 6 bases lying between them. Germline V gene lookup returns CDR1 LNHDA and CDR2 SQIVND (reference sequence). The CDR3 length is 15 residues. The CDR3 region has the DNA TGTGCCAGTAGTATTCAGAGCTCTGGGGCCAACGTCCTGACTTTC. It is translated as CASSIQSSGANVLTF.

CDR3 DNA sequence: TGTGCCAGCAGTGCGACAGGGTTCGAGCAGTACTTC. Translating gives CASSATGFEQYF. This chain connects TRBV25-1 to TRBJ2-7, with 7 bases fitting TRBD1. Germline V gives CDR1 MGHDK, CDR2 SYGVNS. V shed 4 bases, J shed 6 bases, and the junction held 3 bases outside the gene matches. The CDR3 runs to 12 residues.